These T cell receptor beta chains were read from a single sample in a study of cytomegalovirus exposure and HLA in healthy donors. Measured with immunoSEQ multiplex PCR; TCRdb has only the in-frame clones, and not every one. Of approximately 120,000 clones in the sample, 77% are singletons; the top ten hold over 10%. Sequenced material: PBMCs. All receptors derive from a woman in her 40s in good health and CMV-seropositive. The CDR3 runs from the conserved cysteine through the conserved F or W. A D gene is named only where the DNA matches it firmly. Size tells how often a clone was seen (once, few, many) or the class of an expanded clone, and some rows leave it out.

TRBJ1-2,.,TRBV4-1,.,TGCGCCAGCAGGGGATTGGCCGGGGCTAACTATGGCTACACCTTC,CASRGLAGANYGYTF
TRBJ1-1,few,TRBV4-1,.,TGCGCCAGCAGCCGCATGGACCAAAGGACAGCCGAATACTTT,CASSRMDQRTAEYF
TRBJ2-1,.,TRBV30,.,TGTGCCTGGAGCTTAACAGGGTACAATGAGCAGTTCTTC,CAWSLTGYNEQFF
TRBJ2-3,.,TRBV5-4,TRBD2,TGTGCCAGCAGCTTGGTTTCCGGGAGGGGGGGAAGCACAGATACGCAGTATTTT,CASSLVSGRGGSTDTQYF
TRBJ2-3,.,TRBV4-1,TRBD2,TGCGCCAGCAGCCTGACGACTAGCGGGAGGAACCAAGCCACAGATACGCAGTATTTT,CASSLTTSGRNQATDTQYF
TRBJ2-3,.,TRBV9,.,TGTGCCAGCAGCGTAGGCTTAGCCCAGTCAGATACGCAGTATTTT,CASSVGLAQSDTQYF
TRBJ1-5,.,TRBV6-6,TRBD1,TGTGCCAGTAGAGATAGGACAGGTACGGGGCAGCCCCAGCATTTT,CASRDRTGTGQPQHF
TRBJ2-7,few,TRBV5-5,.,TGTGCCAGCAGCTTGATACAGGGTTACTCCTACGAGCAGTACTTC,CASSLIQGYSYEQYF
TRBJ1-5,once,TRBV21-1,.,TGTGCTCGGATCGTCCCACAGGGTAGCAATCAGCCCCAGCATTTT,CARIVPQGSNQPQHF
TRBJ2-4,.,TRBV7-3,.,TGTGCCAGCAGCCCATCCAGGGGCTCAGCCAAAAACATTCAGTACTTC,CASSPSRGSAKNIQYF
TRBJ1-2,.,TRBV29-1,.,TGCAGCGTTGAAGGGCAGGGGATCTATGGCTACACCTTC,CSVEGQGIYGYTF
TRBJ2-3,few,TRBV28,TRBD2,TGTGCCAGCAGAGCGGGAGGGCCCGCAGATACGCAGTATTTT,CASRAGGPADTQYF
TRBJ2-5,.,TRBV27,TRBD2,TGTGCCAGCAGTTTATGGGTGGGACTAGCCGGCGAGACCCAGTACTTC,CASSLWVGLAGETQYF
TRBJ1-2,.,TRBV7-9,.,TGTGCCAGCAGCTTCCCGACAGGTCAAGAGGGCTACACCTTC,CASSFPTGQEGYTF
TRBJ1-5,once,TRBV6-5,.,TGTGCCAGCAGTGTGTCTCTTAATAGCAATCAGCCCCAGCATTTT,CASSVSLNSNQPQHF
TRBJ2-7,.,TRBV11-2,TRBD1,TGTGCCAGCAGCTCTAACAGGGGGCGCAAATACGAGCAGTACTTC,CASSSNRGRKYEQYF
TRBJ2-7,.,TRBV7-9,.,TGTGCCAGCAGCTTATGGGTCGGGGAATCCCACGAGCAGTACTTC,CASSLWVGESHEQYF
TRBJ2-7,.,TRBV11-2,.,TGTGCCAGCAGCCCAGGACTACTGGTCTACGAGCAGTACTTC,CASSPGLLVYEQYF
TRBJ2-7,.,TRBV6-1,TRBD2,TGTGCCAGTACCCCTGCGGGAGGGCTCTACGAGCAGTACTTC,CASTPAGGLYEQYF
TRBJ2-7,.,TRBV12-5,TRBD2,TGTGCTAGTCTCAGCGGGAGGGCGGGGGAGCAGTACTTC,CASLSGRAGEQYF
TRBJ2-2,.,TRBV19,.,TGTGCCAGCGCTAATCTCCTTCGGAACACCGGGGAGCTGTTTTTT,CASANLLRNTGELFF
TRBJ1-4,.,TRBV5-4,.,TGTGCCAGCAGCGCCAGGGAGGGCGAAAAACTGTTTTTT,CASSAREGEKLFF
TRBJ2-1,.,TRBV9,TRBD2,TGTGCCAGCATCGGACTAGCGGGAAGGGAGGGTAGGGGTGAGCAGTTCTTC,CASIGLAGREGRGEQFF
TRBJ2-5,once,TRBV9,.,TGTGCCAGCAGCCTCCTCCCGTCGGCAGGGGTAGAGACCCAGTACTTC,CASSLLPSAGVETQYF
TRBJ2-1,.,TRBV5-1,TRBD2,TGCGCCAGCAGCTTAATGGCGGGGGGCGCCTACAATGAGCAGTTCTTC,CASSLMAGGAYNEQFF
TRBJ2-3,few,TRBV29-1,TRBD2,TGCAGCTCGCGGACGGGGGGGCATGCAGATACGCAGTATTTT,CSSRTGGHADTQYF
TRBJ2-7,few,TRBV7-9,TRBD2,TGTGCCAGCAGCTTAAGTCCTCCGGGACTAGCGTCCCACGAGCAGTACTTC,CASSLSPPGLASHEQYF
TRBJ1-1,.,TRBV2,TRBD1,TGTGCCAGCAGCCATCAGGGGACAGGGGGATCGGGCACTGAAGCTTTCTTT,CASSHQGTGGSGTEAFF
TRBJ2-5,.,TRBV30,TRBD2,TGTGCCTTTGGACTAGCGAACGCCGGGCGTAAAGAGACCCAGTACTTC,CAFGLANAGRKETQYF
TRBJ1-2,.,TRBV6-5,.,TGTGCCAGCAGTGAAGCAGGGAGGTATGGCTACACCTTC,CASSEAGRYGYTF
TRBJ2-1,.,TRBV7-9,.,TGTGCCAGCAGCTTAGTACTAGCAGGGGGGAATGAGCAGTTCTTC,CASSLVLAGGNEQFF
TRBJ2-7,.,TRBV27,.,TGTGCCAGCAGTCTTAACGGGAGAATCTACGAGCAGTACTTC,CASSLNGRIYEQYF
TRBJ2-7,.,TRBV5-1,.,TGCGCCAGCACCTCACTTCCAGGACTATCCTACGAGCAGTACTTC,CASTSLPGLSYEQYF
TRBJ2-5,once,TRBV5-6,TRBD1,TGTGCCAGCAGCCCGACAGGGAGAGAGACCCAGTACTTC,CASSPTGRETQYF
TRBJ2-7,.,TRBV28,TRBD2,TGTGCCAGCAGTTTATGGAGTGGGCGGGGGACCTACGAGCAGTACTTC,CASSLWSGRGTYEQYF
TRBJ1-1,once,TRBV14,TRBD1,TGTGCCAGCAGCTGGACAGGAAGGGCGACTGAAGCTTTCTTT,CASSWTGRATEAFF
TRBJ2-3,.,TRBV2,TRBD2,TGTGCCAGCCACCCTAGCGGGAGGTCCACAGATACGCAGTATTTT,CASHPSGRSTDTQYF
TRBJ2-7,.,TRBV5-4,.,TGTGCCAGCAGCTTACCAGGGGGGTTTGGCGAGCAGTACTTC,CASSLPGGFGEQYF
TRBJ1-1,.,TRBV9,.,TGTGCCAGCAGCGTAGCCCCAGGGACTGAAGCTTTCTTT,CASSVAPGTEAFF
TRBJ2-7,.,TRBV27,.,TGTGCCAGCAGTTACAGGGCTGCCTACGAGCAGTACTTC,CASSYRAAYEQYF
TRBJ2-1,.,TRBV5-6,TRBD2,TGTGCCAGCAGCTTTGGGACTAGGAGGTTCTTC,CASSFGTRRFF
TRBJ2-1,.,TRBV9,.,TGTGCCAGCAGCGTAGGCCTCGTGGTGACTACCGGGCATGAGCAGTTCTTC,CASSVGLVVTTGHEQFF
TRBJ2-3,.,TRBV2,.,TGTGCCAGCAGTGAAGTGGGGCTAGGCACAGATACGCAGTATTTT,CASSEVGLGTDTQYF
TRBJ2-1,few,TRBV19,TRBD1,TGTGCCAGTAGTATGGAGACAGGGGTCACCTACAATGAGCAGTTCTTC,CASSMETGVTYNEQFF